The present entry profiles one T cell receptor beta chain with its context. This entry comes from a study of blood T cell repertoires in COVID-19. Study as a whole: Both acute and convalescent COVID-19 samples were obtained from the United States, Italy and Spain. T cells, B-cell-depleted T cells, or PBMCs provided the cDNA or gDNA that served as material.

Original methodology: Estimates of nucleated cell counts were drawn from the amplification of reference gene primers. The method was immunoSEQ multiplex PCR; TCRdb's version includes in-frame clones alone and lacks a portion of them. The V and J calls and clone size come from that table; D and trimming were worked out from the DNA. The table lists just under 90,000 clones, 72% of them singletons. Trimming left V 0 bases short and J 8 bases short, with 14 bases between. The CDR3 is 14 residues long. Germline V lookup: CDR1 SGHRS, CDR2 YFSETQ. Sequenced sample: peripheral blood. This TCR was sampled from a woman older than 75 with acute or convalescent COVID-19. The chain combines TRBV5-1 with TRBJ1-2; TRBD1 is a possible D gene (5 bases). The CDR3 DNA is TGCGCCAGCAGCTTGGCCTCGGGAGGGGAAGGCTACACCTTC. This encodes CASSLASGGEGYTF.